A selection of T cell receptor beta chains follows, all from one sample in a study of T-cell reconstitution after alpha-beta-depleted transplantation in children. TCRdb independently ran MiXCR on the PCR reads; one entry per CDR3 protein. The sample consists of 350,000 to 400,000 distinct CDR3 sequences, 13% of them appearing once. This specimen was PBMCs, taken from the stem cell graft. The receptors here all came from a human donor who donated a stem cell graft to a child with Fanconi anemia. CDR3s leave out the opening cysteine and the closing phenylalanine or tryptophan.

>TRBJ2-5|TRBV11-2
ASSLGGSVQTQY
>TRBJ1-5|TRBV2
ASSGAGSGQGNQPQH
>TRBJ1-1|TRBV12-3/TRBV12-4
ASSGGAANTEAF
>TRBJ1-1|TRBV5-5
ASSLAPAGNTEAF
>TRBJ2-1|TRBV5-1
ASSLLAGGPDEQF
>TRBJ2-3|TRBV6-1
ASSRGAGSTDTQY
>TRBJ2-1|TRBV12-3/TRBV12-4
ASNLRASGLGNEQF
>TRBJ2-2|TRBV6-2/TRBV6-3
ASSAPSGEAGELF
>TRBJ1-3|TRBV2
ASSEGRFSGNTIY
>TRBJ2-1|TRBV7-9
ASSLSRDEQF
>TRBJ2-5|TRBV24-1
ATSAGDGTHQETQY
>TRBJ2-3|TRBV20-1
SAREATGGSHTQY
>TRBJ1-6|TRBV12-3/TRBV12-4
ASKPSSYNSPLH
>TRBJ1-1|TRBV5-5
ASSSNDGLEAF
>TRBJ1-1|TRBV2
ASGQGPEAF
>TRBJ1-2|TRBV28
ASSLATGINYGYT
>TRBJ2-7|TRBV20-1
SARDSRSYEQY
>TRBJ2-1|TRBV27
ASSLITGDRGNEQF
>TRBJ2-2|TRBV11-1
ASSFGQGGTGELF
>TRBJ2-2|TRBV12-3/TRBV12-4
ASNYLLTGGSTGELF
>TRBJ2-7|TRBV10-3
AISQQGPAYEQY
>TRBJ2-3|TRBV5-1
ASSSSVSGDTQY
>TRBJ2-7|TRBV12-3/TRBV12-4
ASRTSGVWEQY
>TRBJ1-5|TRBV7-2
ASSTGGGAGNQPQH
>TRBJ1-6|TRBV28
ASSLSIGGDGNSPLH
>TRBJ2-3|TRBV14
ASSRLTSALSTDTQY
>TRBJ2-1|TRBV7-9
ASSAQGGGYNEQF
>TRBJ2-3|TRBV29-1
SVESGNTQY
>TRBJ1-2|TRBV20-1
SARVGILYGYT
>TRBJ1-4|TRBV5-1
ASSGTDNEKLF
>TRBJ1-6|TRBV5-5
ASSFQGIRNSPLH
>TRBJ1-4|TRBV29-1
SVWQGDEKLF
>TRBJ2-2|TRBV6-2/TRBV6-3
ASSYDVDLTGELF
>TRBJ2-3|TRBV6-2/TRBV6-3
ATLGGGWADTQY
>TRBJ1-2|TRBV18
ASSPLGDYGYT
>TRBJ2-7|TRBV5-1
ASSLESGAYEQY
>TRBJ2-2|TRBV7-2
ASSPTSGGAFGELF
>TRBJ2-7|TRBV3-1
ASSQGGRSQEQY
>TRBJ1-2|TRBV28
ASSSFTGTGFGYT
>TRBJ1-1|TRBV28
ASTTPGQAWKAF
>TRBJ2-1|TRBV9
ASSVGGAVQEKYNEQF
>TRBJ2-7|TRBV20-1
SARDLVEEDEQY
>TRBJ2-1|TRBV11-2
ASSLAPGATVNEQF
>TRBJ2-3|TRBV5-8
ASSSSGSTDTQY